This entry describes one T cell receptor beta chain. Its antigen is currently unknown. The investigators reverse transcribed all of the isolated RNA, so they sequenced expressed TCRB transcripts. Only in-frame clones appear in the TCRdb table, and some are missing; sequencing was by immunoSEQ multiplex PCR. The data show 300,000 to 400,000 clones, with roughly a tenth seen just once and roughly 1% held by the top ten. The data derive from a study of beta chain features in type 1 diabetes. Study outcomes and limitations: For Type 1 diabetes patients, all four CD4+ subsets carried TCRB CDR3s that were moderately but significantly shorter.

Looked up from germline, CDR1 is MDHEN and CDR2 is SYDVKM. V was clipped by 2 bases and J by 8 bases; unmatched bases: 4. The CDR3 runs 13 residues. This chain connects TRBV28 to TRBJ1-2, with TRBD1 matching 8 bases. Sample: central memory CD4+ T cells from blood. This TCR came from a man younger than 40 with type 1 diabetes. As DNA, the CDR3 is TGTGCCAGCAGTTTACAGGGGGCGTTGGGCTACACCTTC. It translates to CASSLQGALGYTF.